One and the same sample provided the 19 T cell receptor beta chains below, sequenced in a study of breast tumors, draining lymph nodes, adjacent tissues. A single record per CDR3 protein comes from TCRdb applying MiXCR to the multiplex PCR reads. The sample consists of about 20,000 distinct CDR3 sequences, over 40% of them appearing once. The sample taken for sequencing was breast tumor tissue. The receptors stem from a female donor with breast cancer. Some clones in this sample may be carry-over from other donors' samples.

This clonotype came up many times. The chain employs TRBV7-6 and TRBJ2-1; maybe TRBD1 (6 bases). The germline CDR1 and CDR2 sequences are SGHVS and FNYEAQ. This CDR3 has 14 amino acids. V dropped 5 bases and J dropped 3 bases, with 11 bases sitting between them. CDR3: CASSPGTYYNEQFF. The CDR3 region has the DNA TGTGCCAGCAGCCCCGGGACATACTACAATGAGCAGTTCTTC.

This rearrangement joins TRBV19 to TRBJ2-3; 7 nucleotides line up with TRBD1. The junction had 14 bases not matched to a gene; V was cut back by 5 bases and J by 3 bases. CDR1 and CDR2 (germline): LNHDA, SQIVND (reference sequence). This CDR3 has 17 amino acids. CDR3 region: CASSVQQGPSFTDTQYF. For the CDR3, the DNA is TGTGCCAGTAGTGTGCAACAGGGGCCCTCCTTTACAGATACGCAGTATTTT.

This chain joins TRBV6-5 and TRBJ1-5; D is ambiguous. The CDR3 loop spans 15 amino acids. Germline-derived CDR1 and CDR2 are MNHEY and SVGAGI. Between the trimmed V and J ends, which lost 5 bases and 2 bases, there was a span of 13 bases. The CDR3 DNA reads TGTGCCAGCAGTGCTCACCTCAGAGGCAATCAGCCCCAGCATTTT. This encodes CASSAHLRGNQPQHF.

This clonotype occurred many times. The chain couples TRBV6-1 to TRBJ2-2; weak D call: TRBD2 (6 bases). This CDR3 is 15 amino acids long. Germline-derived CDR1 and CDR2 are MNHNS and SASEGT. Trimming left V 6 bases short and J 6 bases short, with 17 bases between. The CDR3 DNA reads as TGTGCCAGCAGGTCGGGCGGGGACGGGGCCGGGGAGCTGTTTTTT. Protein sequence: CASRSGGDGAGELFF.

As for this clonotype: This could be a read error, since a much larger clone is one nucleotide away. This sequence joins TRBV19 and TRBJ1-1; 7 bases line up with TRBD1. The CDR3 is 13 residues long. Losses at the gene ends were 6 bases for V and 3 bases for J; bases not matched to a gene: 4. Germline CDR1 and CDR2: LNHDA and SQIVND (reference sequence). This CDR3 is CASRQGLDTEAFF. In DNA, the CDR3 is TGTGCCAGTAGACAGGGGCTAGACACTGAAGCTTTCTTT.

This clonotype was counted at least ten times. The V gene is TRBV20-1, the J gene TRBJ1-2, with D tentatively TRBD1 (6 bases). CDR3 length equals 17 residues. The germline CDR1 and CDR2 sequences are DFQATT and SNEGSKA (reference sequence). V lost 7 bases and J 2 bases, leaving 26 bases between the germline ends. The CDR3 coding sequence is TGCAGTGTTCAAGTATCCATTACCAGGGGCCAAAACTATGGCTACACCTTC. As protein: CSVQVSITRGQNYGYTF.

This chain connects TRBV4-2 to TRBJ1-3; D is undetermined. CDR1 is LGHNA, CDR2 YNFKEQ, per germline. The ends were cut back, 2 bases at V and 2 bases at J, with 13 bases in the middle. CDR3 length: 16 amino acids. CDR3 loop: CASSQRVGDAGNTIYF. CDR3 nucleotides: TGTGCCAGCAGCCAAAGAGTCGGGGATGCTGGAAACACCATATATTTT.

CDR3 sequence (DNA): TGCAGTGCTAGATCGCAAAGCGGGCTAACCACCGGGGAGCTGTTTTTT. Translating it yields CSARSQSGLTTGELFF. The V call is TRBV20-1, the J call TRBJ2-2, with TRBD2 as a possible D gene (6 bases). CDR1 and CDR2 (germline): DFQATT, SNEGSKA (reference sequence). V lost 2 bases, J lost 4 bases, and 17 bases lay in between. The CDR3 sequence is 16 residues long.

The chain couples TRBV20-1 to TRBJ2-7; TRBD1 agrees at 9 bases. The ends lost 5 bases at V and 6 bases at J; junction bases unmatched: 11. This CDR3 has 14 residues. Per germline, CDR1 DFQATT and CDR2 SNEGSKA (reference sequence). CDR3 nucleotides: TGCAGTGCTCCGAGTCCCGGGACAGGGTCCGAGCAGTACTTC. Translating gives CSAPSPGTGSEQYF.

This clonotype appeared many times. This may come from a read error, since a much larger clone is one base off. This chain joins TRBV12-5 and TRBJ2-3; 7 positions match TRBD2. The CDR3 sequence is 16 residues long. CDR1 LGHNT and CDR2 FRNRAP come from the germline V gene. Germline trimming cut 3 bases from V and 3 bases from J; bases unmatched to any gene: 9. In nucleotides, the CDR3 is TGTGCTAGTGGTTTCGGTGCGGGAGTGGGAACAGATACGCAGTATTTT. Translating gives CASGFGAGVGTDTQYF.

This clonotype was counted ten times or more. This clone may be a read error of a much larger clone one base away. The chain has TRBV27 and TRBJ2-7, with D perhaps TRBD2 (5 bases). Looked up from germline, CDR1 is MNHEY and CDR2 is SMNVEV (reference sequence). This CDR3 has 14 residues. Deletions cut 3 bases from V and 7 bases from J, with 16 bases between. The CDR3 is CASSFGGLHREQYF. DNA for the CDR3: TGTGCCAGCAGTTTCGGCGGACTCCATCGGGAGCAGTACTTC.

At least ten counts were recorded for this clonotype. The J gene is TRBJ2-3, the V gene TRBV20-1; 7 nucleotides match TRBD2. V trimming: 0 bases; J trimming: 2 bases; junction bases outside the gene matches: 14. Germline assignment: CDR1 DFQATT and CDR2 SNEGSKA (reference sequence). This CDR3 contains 18 residues. CDR3 in DNA: TGCAGTGCTAGAGAACTAGCGCCGACGGTTTTATACACAGATACGCAGTATTTT. Amino acid sequence: CSARELAPTVLYTDTQYF.

This clonotype has ten or more counts. The V call is TRBV30, the J call TRBJ2-4; D may be TRBD2 (6 bases). Germline lookup yields CDR1 GTSNPN and CDR2 SVGIG (reference sequence). This CDR3 has 13 amino acids. Trimming removed 1 base from V and 6 bases from J, with 10 bases in between. The CDR3 nucleotides are TGTGCCTGGAGTGATAAGGGAGGAAACATTCAGTACTTC. This codes for CAWSDKGGNIQYF.

Remarks on this clonotype: A read error may be the cause here, since a much bigger clone is one base away. Here the CDR3 reads CASSNAISSTDTQYF. As DNA, the CDR3 is TGTGCCAGCAGTAACGCAATCTCTAGCACAGATACGCAGTATTTT. V gene TRBV27 combines with J gene TRBJ2-3; no reliable D call. The CDR3 length is 15 residues. The germline V gene has CDR1 MNHEY and CDR2 SMNVEV (reference sequence). Trimming cost V 5 bases and J 0 bases, with 12 bases left between them.

Ten or more counts support this clonotype. The V gene is TRBV5-5, the J gene TRBJ1-2, with D maybe TRBD1 (6 bases). Germline V CDR1 and CDR2: SGHKS, YYEKEE (reference sequence). Trimming took 1 base from V and 8 from J, leaving 15 bases between them. The CDR3 is 14 residues long. The CDR3 loop is CASSLTSRGAGYTF. CDR3 nucleotides: TGTGCCAGCAGCTTGACTTCCCGGGGGGCCGGCTACACCTTC.

This clonotype showed up just a few times. V usage is TRBV7-2 and J usage is TRBJ1-2, with D maybe TRBD1 (6 bases). The CDR3 has 19 amino acids. The V and J ends lost 5 bases and 4 bases respectively, with 29 bases between them. CDR1 SGHTA and CDR2 FQGNSA come from the germline V gene. CDR3 DNA: TGTGCCAGCAGCCCACAAGGCGGCACTGGAGGGGGGAGGGGCTATGGCTACACCTTC. Protein: CASSPQGGTGGGRGYGYTF. The full variable domain, in which reference TRBV7-2 and TRBJ1-2 provide the parts outside the CDR3, is GAGVSQSPSNKVTEKGKDVELRCDPISGHTALYWYRQSLGQGLEFLIYFQGNSAPDKSGLPSDRFSAERTGGSVSTLTIQRTQQEDSAVYLCASSPQGGTGGGRGYGYTFGSGTRLTVV.

J is TRBJ1-4 and V is TRBV7-2, with 7 bases matching TRBD1. The length of the CDR3 is 15 residues. CDR1 and CDR2 (germline): SGHTA, FQGNSA. Unmatched junction bases numbered 9, after V lost 3 bases and J lost 8 bases. CDR3 in amino acids: CASSFLQGWDEKLFF. The CDR3 DNA is TGTGCCAGCAGCTTCCTACAGGGGTGGGACGAAAAACTGTTTTTT.

This clonotype occurred many times. The rearrangement links TRBV14 to TRBJ2-2; D possibly matches TRBD1 or TRBD2 (5 bases each). The CDR3 is 15 amino acids. V lost 4 bases to trimming and J lost 7 bases, with 16 bases between them. Germline loops: CDR1 SGHDN, CDR2 FVKESK. The CDR3, as DNA: TGTGCCAGCAGCCCCCGATTTGGGGGAGTCGGGGAGCTGTTTTTT. Its translation is CASSPRFGGVGELFF.

DNA for the CDR3: TGTGCCAGCAGCCTCAGGGGGGACTATGGCTACACCTTC. Translated: CASSLRGDYGYTF. The V and J genes are TRBV7-9 and TRBJ1-2, with 7 bases matching TRBD1. Germline V lookup: CDR1 SEHNR, CDR2 FQNEAQ (reference sequence). This CDR3 contains 13 residues. V dropped 5 bases and J dropped 3; count of bases not matched to a gene: 3.